The 23 T cell receptor beta chains in this list originate from one sample, sequenced in a study of tumor and adjacent non-tumor tissue in lung cancer. The library came from three nested PCR rounds adapted from ARM-PCR protocols. MiXCR, run by TCRdb on the multiplex PCR reads, gives a single entry per CDR3 protein. The sample carries 44,000 or so distinct CDR3 sequences, roughly 60% recorded once. The template was RNA from unsorted bulk tissue. This non-tumor lung sample came from over 3 cm beyond the tumor edge. Sample: distant non-tumor lung tissue. The receptors come from a middle-aged woman with non-small cell lung cancer.

This clonotype has only a few counts. V gene TRBV11-2 combines with J gene TRBJ2-2; D not resolved. The CDR3 has 14 amino acids. V lost 2 bases and J 6 bases, leaving 10 bases between the germline ends. Germline values: CDR1 SGHAT, CDR2 FQNNGV. The CDR3 protein is CASSLLAGPGELFF. CDR3 DNA: TGTGCCAGCAGCTTACTTGCCGGACCCGGGGAGCTGTTTTTT.

To note about this clonotype: One junction end does not reproduce the germline sequence, and a read error may be involved. The genes are TRBV5-4 and TRBJ2-5; 8 nucleotides agree with TRBD1. Germline lookup yields CDR1 SGHNT and CDR2 YYREEE (reference sequence). This CDR3 spans 16 amino acids. CDR3: CASSLESGGIQEAQYF. As DNA, the CDR3 is TGTGCCAGCAGCTTGGAGTCAGGGGGCATCCAAGAGGCCCAGTACTTC. Supplemented by reference TRBV5-4 and TRBJ2-5, the full variable domain reads ETGVTQSPTHLIKTRGQQVTLRCSSQSGHNTVSWYQQALGQGPQFIFQYYREEENGRGNFPPRFSGLQFPNYSSELNVNALELDDSALYLCASSLESGGIQEAQYFGPGTRLLVL.

Comment on this clonotype: A much larger clone differs by one base, so this may be a read error. This rearrangement joins TRBV28 to TRBJ2-7, with 9 bases identical to TRBD2. The germline CDR1 and CDR2 sequences are MDHEN and SYDVKM. The CDR3 runs to 14 residues. CDR3 sequence (DNA): TGTACCAGCAAGCGGGAGGCCAGCTCCTACGAGCAGTACTTC. This gives the protein CTSKREASSYEQYF.

In this sample, this clonotype turned up many times. This rearrangement joins TRBV12-3 or TRBV12-4 to TRBJ1-5; a weak D match, TRBD1 (5 bases). Trimming removed 3 bases from V and 5 bases from J, with 8 bases in between. The CDR3 consists of 13 residues. The CDR3: CASSFGADQPQHF. The CDR3 DNA is TGTGCCAGCAGTTTCGGGGCAGATCAGCCCCAGCATTTT.

This clonotype was picked up many times. The rearrangement links TRBV29-1 to TRBJ2-3; 8 bases align to TRBD2. Germline CDR1 SQVTM, CDR2 ANQGSEA. The CDR3 spans 15 residues. V was pared by 4 bases and J by 1 base, with 7 bases of the junction left unmatched. The CDR3 spells CSVAGGGRGTDTQYF. DNA of the CDR3: TGCAGCGTTGCAGGCGGGGGGAGGGGCACAGATACGCAGTATTTT.

This clonotype was detected many times. This chain links TRBV5-1 with TRBJ2-5; D not certain. The CDR3 length is 14 residues. V was clipped by 4 bases and J by 1 base, with 11 bases between them. Germline V lookup: CDR1 SGHRS, CDR2 YFSETQ. CDR3 in DNA: TGCGCCAGCAGCGAACCAACCCTCCAAGAGACCCAGTACTTC. Translating it yields CASSEPTLQETQYF.

This clonotype is medium-sized in the sample. This chain uses TRBV11-2 with TRBJ2-1; 7 bases line up with TRBD2. The CDR3 totals 16 residues. Germline V lookup: CDR1 SGHAT, CDR2 FQNNGV. J was trimmed by 6 bases and V by 4 bases; bases with no gene match: 12. The CDR3 loop reads CASSSDRLALGNEQFF. The CDR3 coding sequence is TGTGCCAGCAGCTCCGACCGACTAGCCCTTGGCAATGAGCAGTTCTTC. The full variable domain, in which reference TRBV11-2 and TRBJ2-1 provide the parts outside the CDR3, is EAGVAQSPRYKIIEKRQSVAFWCNPISGHATLYWYQQILGQGPKLLIQFQNNGVVDDSQLPKDRFSAERLKGVDSTLKIQPAKLEDSAVYLCASSSDRLALGNEQFFGPGTRLTVL.

Concerning this clonotype itself: Just one base apart from a much larger clone, this may be a read error. CDR3 region: CASSASGVQTQYF. CDR3 DNA sequence: TGTGCCAGCAGCGCCTCAGGGGTGCAGACCCAGTACTTC. The J gene is TRBJ2-5, the V gene TRBV5-8, with D possibly being TRBD1 (6 bases). This CDR3 comprises 13 residues. Germline V gene data show CDR1 as SGHTS and CDR2 as YDEGEE. V was shortened by 4 bases and J by 6 bases, with 13 bases between the two germline ends. Full variable domain (outside the CDR3, taken from reference TRBV5-8 and TRBJ2-5): EAGVTQSPTHLIKTRGQQATLRCSPISGHTSVYWYQQALGLGLQFLLWYDEGEERNRGNFPPRFSGRQFPNYSSELNVNALELEDSALYLCASSASGVQTQYFGPGTRLLVL.

On this clonotype itself: It may be a read error: a sequence one base away is much more abundant. Because the CDR3 is missing its conserved closing phenylalanine or tryptophan, this is likely a read error. The chain joins TRBV20-1 to TRBJ1-5; D not resolved. This CDR3 region has 12 residues. The germline gives CDR1 DFQATT, CDR2 SNEGSKA (reference sequence). V gave up 4 bases and J gave up 4 bases, with 8 bases separating them. The CDR3 is CSAKGYNQPQHV. CDR3 nucleotides: TGCAGTGCTAAGGGTTATAATCAGCCCCAGCATGTT.

About this clonotype: The germline gene is not matched at one end of the junction; a read error may be the cause. The chain combines TRBV5-6 with TRBJ2-3; a possible D gene is TRBD2 (5 bases). The CDR3 is 13 amino acids. CDR1 is SGHDT, CDR2 YYEEEE, per germline. CDR3 bases: TGTGCCAGCAATGAGGGTAACACATATACGCAGTATTTT. Translation: CASNEGNTYTQYF. Looking up the rest from reference TRBV5-6 and TRBJ2-3 gives the full variable domain: DAGVTQSPTHLIKTRGQQVTLRCSPKSGHDTVSWYQQALGQGPQFIFQYYEEEERQRGNFPDRFSGHQFPNYSSELNVNALLLGDSALYLCASNEGNTYTQYFGPGTRLTVL.

Points on this clonotype: The CDR3 carries no conserved terminal phenylalanine or tryptophan, so it likely arises from a read error. The rearrangement links TRBV6-5 to TRBJ2-2; D is uncertain. In germline, CDR1 is MNHEY, CDR2 SVGAGI. The CDR3 is 13 residues long. Here the CDR3 reads CASCYTTAGELFL. In DNA form, the CDR3 reads TGTGCCAGCTGTTACACAACAGCCGGGGAGCTGTTTCTT.

As to this clonotype: This is likely a read error, given that the CDR3 carries no conserved phenylalanine or tryptophan at its end. This rearrangement joins TRBV7-9 to TRBJ2-1; 8 bases align to TRBD1. The CDR3 has 15 amino acids. Germline CDR1 reads SEHNR; CDR2 reads FQNEAQ (reference sequence). CDR3 residues: CASSLGQGDLYEQFY. The CDR3 DNA reads TGCGCCAGCAGCTTAGGACAGGGTGATCTTTATGAGCAGTTCTAC.

V and J are TRBV20-1 and TRBJ2-7; 9 positions agree with TRBD1. The CDR3 is 14 residues long. The germline gives CDR1 DFQATT, CDR2 SNEGSKA (reference sequence). The junction had 11 bases not matched to a gene; V was cut back by 3 bases and J by 8 bases. The CDR3 loop reads CSARKPGTGNKQYF. DNA of the CDR3: TGCAGTGCTAGGAAACCCGGGACAGGGAACAAGCAGTACTTC.

This clonotype was detected once. A junction boundary mismatches the germline segment, possibly from a read error. The chain joins TRBV6-1 to TRBJ1-5; D not resolved. In germline, CDR1 is MNHNS, CDR2 SASEGT. The length of the CDR3 is 17 residues. The CDR3 DNA sequence: TGTGCCAGCAGTGAATTCGGGTCGGTTTATAGCAATGAGCCCCAGCATTTT. It specifies CASSEFGSVYSNEPQHF.

On this clonotype itself: Likely a read error: the CDR3 ends without its conserved phenylalanine or tryptophan. It is unclear where the CDR3 begins or ends on the DNA, so no DNA is shown, and the CDR3 is as TCRdb lists it. The V call is TRBV11-2, the J call TRBJ2-5; the table's D gene call, TRBD2, was not cross checked with the DNA. 16 amino acids form the CDR3, both terminal residues included. Per germline, CDR1 SGHAT and CDR2 FQNNGV. The CDR3 region is CASSLDLTSGKETRYL.

The chain uses TRBV7-8 and TRBJ2-4; either TRBD1 or TRBD2 may fit D (5 bases each). Germline loops: CDR1 SGHVS, CDR2 FQNEAQ. V lost 7 bases and J lost 7, with 20 bases in between. The CDR3 spans 15 residues. The DNA of the CDR3 is TGTGCCAGCAACCTCCGGGACGGAGTCAAGAACATTCAGTACTTC. It codes for CASNLRDGVKNIQYF.

This clonotype was recorded a few times. Since a much larger clone is just one base distant, this may be a read error. The CDR3 carries no conserved terminal phenylalanine or tryptophan, so it likely arises from a read error. This sequence joins TRBV13 and TRBJ2-7; D gene unclear. The CDR3 consists of 14 residues. V was clipped by 6 bases and J by 5 bases, with 17 bases between them. Germline values: CDR1 PRHDT, CDR2 FYEKMQ (reference sequence). As DNA, the CDR3 is TGTGCCAGCAGTCCATGGAACCCGGTCCACGAGCAGTACTAC. It translates to CASSPWNPVHEQYY.

Worth noting for this clonotype: Possible read error: a much larger clone is one base away. The chain recombines TRBV7-9 with TRBJ1-1; D is possibly TRBD1 (5 bases). The CDR3 spans 11 residues. Germline values: CDR1 SEHNR, CDR2 FQNEAQ (reference sequence). CDR3 region: CVGAVNTDAFF. CDR3 DNA sequence: TGTGTTGGGGCGGTGAACACTGATGCTTTCTTT.

This clonotype was counted only a few times. The rearrangement uses TRBV6-1 and TRBJ1-1, with D hard to call. The V gene's germline CDR1 is MNHNS and CDR2 SASEGT. Between the trimmed V and J ends, which lost 2 bases and 0 bases, there was a span of 13 bases. The CDR3 loop spans 16 amino acids. This CDR3 reads CASSELAGQMNTEAFF. CDR3 coding DNA: TGTGCCAGCAGTGAATTGGCAGGCCAAATGAACACTGAAGCTTTCTTT.

The gene calls are TRBV12-3 or TRBV12-4 and TRBJ2-5; D remains unclear. The CDR3 covers 14 residues. The CDR3 reads CDSSLEGVQETQYF. The CDR3 DNA sequence: TGTGACAGTAGTTTAGAAGGAGTTCAAGAGACCCAGTACTTC.

About this clonotype: Its ends do not fully match the called genes, so a read error is possible. The chain combines TRBV7-2 with TRBJ2-7; D is perhaps TRBD1 (5 bases). CDR1 SGHTA and CDR2 FQGNSA come from the germline V gene. The CDR3 spans 14 residues. The CDR3 loop is CASGSRTGFYQQYF. The CDR3 bases are TGTGCCAGCGGCTCCCGTACAGGATTCTACCAGCAGTACTTC.

Note on this clonotype: The CDR3 end shows no conserved phenylalanine or tryptophan, and so a read error is likely. The V call is TRBV4-1, the J call TRBJ2-3; D remains unclear. The CDR3 length is 14 residues. CDR1 is MGHRA, CDR2 YSYEKL, per germline. In nucleotides, the CDR3 is TGTGCCAGCAGCCAAGCCGCAGACACAGATACGCAGTATTTA. It is translated as CASSQAADTDTQYL.

Concerning this clonotype: A much bigger clone sits one base away, suggesting this may be a read error. The genes are TRBV5-5 and TRBJ2-7; 7 bases fit TRBD1. The J call is uncertain, as TRBJ2-1 better fits the DNA end. The CDR3 loop spans 15 amino acids. Germline CDR1 and CDR2: SGHKS and YYEKEE (reference sequence). The CDR3 protein is CASSLGDSQAYEQFF. The DNA for the CDR3 is TGTGCCAGCAGCTTGGGGGACAGTCAAGCCTACGAGCAGTTCTTC.